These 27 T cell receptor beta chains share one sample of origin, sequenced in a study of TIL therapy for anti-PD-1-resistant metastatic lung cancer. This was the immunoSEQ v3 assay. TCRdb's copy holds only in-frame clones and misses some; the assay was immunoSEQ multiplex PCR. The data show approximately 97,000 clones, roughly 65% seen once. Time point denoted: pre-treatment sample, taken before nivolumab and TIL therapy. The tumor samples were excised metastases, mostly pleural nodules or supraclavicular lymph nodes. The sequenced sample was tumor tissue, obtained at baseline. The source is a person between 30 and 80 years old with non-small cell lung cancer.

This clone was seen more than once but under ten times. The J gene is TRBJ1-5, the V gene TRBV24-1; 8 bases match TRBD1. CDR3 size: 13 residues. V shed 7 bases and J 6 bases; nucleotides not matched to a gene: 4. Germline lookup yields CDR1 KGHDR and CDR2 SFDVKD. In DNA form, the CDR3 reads TGTGCCACCAGAGGACAGGGATCTCAGCCCCAGCATTTT. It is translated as CATRGQGSQPQHF.

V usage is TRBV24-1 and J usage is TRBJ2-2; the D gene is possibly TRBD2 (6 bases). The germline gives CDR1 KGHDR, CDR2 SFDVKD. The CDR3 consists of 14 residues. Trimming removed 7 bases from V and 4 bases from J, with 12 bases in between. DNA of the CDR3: TGTGCCACCAGGACGGAGGGCAGCACCGGGGAGCTGTTTTTT. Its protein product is CATRTEGSTGELFF.

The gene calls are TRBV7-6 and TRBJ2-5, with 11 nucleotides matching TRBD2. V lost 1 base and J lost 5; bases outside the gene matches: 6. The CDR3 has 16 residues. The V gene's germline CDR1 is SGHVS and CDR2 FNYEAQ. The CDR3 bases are TGTGCCAGCAGCTTAGGACTAGCGGGGCCCTCGGAGACCCAGTACTTC. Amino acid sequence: CASSLGLAGPSETQYF.

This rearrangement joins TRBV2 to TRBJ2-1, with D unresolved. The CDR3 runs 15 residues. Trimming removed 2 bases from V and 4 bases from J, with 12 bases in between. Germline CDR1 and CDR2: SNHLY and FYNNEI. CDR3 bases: TGTGCCAGCAGTGAAAACAGCATGGGTTACAATGAGCAGTTCTTC. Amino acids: CASSENSMGYNEQFF. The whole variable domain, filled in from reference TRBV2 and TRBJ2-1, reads EPEVTQTPSHQVTQMGQEVILRCVPISNHLYFYWYRQILGQKVEFLVSFYNNEISEKSEIFDDQFSVERPDGSNFTLKIRSTKLEDSAMYFCASSENSMGYNEQFFGPGTRLTVL.

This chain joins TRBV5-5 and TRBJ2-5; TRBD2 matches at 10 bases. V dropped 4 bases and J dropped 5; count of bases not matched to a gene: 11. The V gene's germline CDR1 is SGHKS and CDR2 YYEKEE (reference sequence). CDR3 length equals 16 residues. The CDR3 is CASSPGVAGGYETQYF. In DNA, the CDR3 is TGTGCCAGCAGCCCCGGGGTAGCGGGAGGATATGAGACCCAGTACTTC.

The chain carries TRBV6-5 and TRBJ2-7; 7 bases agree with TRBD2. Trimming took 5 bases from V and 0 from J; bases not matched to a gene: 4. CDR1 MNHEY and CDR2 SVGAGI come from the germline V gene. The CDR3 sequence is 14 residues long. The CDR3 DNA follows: TGTGCCAGCAGTAGCTCGGGGGGCTCCTACGAGCAGTACTTC. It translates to CASSSSGGSYEQYF.

In DNA, the CDR3 is TGTGCCAGCTCATACACTAGCGCTCCTGGGAATGAGCAGTTCTTC. Its translation: CASSYTSAPGNEQFF. This chain connects TRBV18 to TRBJ2-1; the match to TRBD2 covers 7 bases. The CDR3 contains 15 residues. The V and J ends lost 5 bases and 7 bases, in that order; junction bases with no gene match: 11. CDR1 KGHSH and CDR2 LQKENI come from the germline V gene.

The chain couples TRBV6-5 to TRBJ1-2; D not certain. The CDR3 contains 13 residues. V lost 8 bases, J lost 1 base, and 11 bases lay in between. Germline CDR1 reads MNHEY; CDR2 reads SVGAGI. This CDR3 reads CASARENNYGYTF. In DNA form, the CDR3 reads TGTGCCAGCGCGCGGGAAAATAACTATGGCTACACCTTC.

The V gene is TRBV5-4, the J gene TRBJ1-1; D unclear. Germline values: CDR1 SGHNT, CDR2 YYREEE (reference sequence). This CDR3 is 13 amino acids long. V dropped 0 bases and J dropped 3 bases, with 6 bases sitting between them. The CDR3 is CASSLALDTEAFF. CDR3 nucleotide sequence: TGTGCCAGCAGCTTGGCCCTGGACACTGAAGCTTTCTTT.

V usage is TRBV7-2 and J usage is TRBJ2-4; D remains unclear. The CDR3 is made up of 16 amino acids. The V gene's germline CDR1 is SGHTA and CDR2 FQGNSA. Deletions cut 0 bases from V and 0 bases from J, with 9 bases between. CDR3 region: CASSLAMEIAKNIQYF. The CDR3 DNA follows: TGTGCCAGCAGCTTAGCGATGGAAATAGCCAAAAACATTCAGTACTTC. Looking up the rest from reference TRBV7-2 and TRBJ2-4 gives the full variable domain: GAGVSQSPSNKVTEKGKDVELRCDPISGHTALYWYRQSLGQGLEFLIYFQGNSAPDKSGLPSDRFSAERTGGSVSTLTIQRTQQEDSAVYLCASSLAMEIAKNIQYFGAGTRLSVL.

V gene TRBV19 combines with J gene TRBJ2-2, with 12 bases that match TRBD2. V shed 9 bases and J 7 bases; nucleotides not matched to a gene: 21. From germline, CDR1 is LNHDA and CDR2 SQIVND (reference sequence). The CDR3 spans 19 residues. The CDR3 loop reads CASSIGSGLAGGPVGELFF. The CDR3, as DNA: TGTGCCAGCTCAATCGGATCGGGGCTAGCGGGAGGGCCGGTCGGGGAGCTGTTTTTT.

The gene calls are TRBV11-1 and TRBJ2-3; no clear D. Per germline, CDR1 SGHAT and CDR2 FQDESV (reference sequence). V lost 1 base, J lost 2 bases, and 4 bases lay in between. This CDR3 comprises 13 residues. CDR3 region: CASSLDSTDTQYF. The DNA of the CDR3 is TGTGCCAGCAGCTTAGACTCCACAGATACGCAGTATTTT. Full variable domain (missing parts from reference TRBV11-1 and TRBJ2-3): EAEVAQSPRYKITEKSQAVAFWCDPISGHATLYWYRQILGQGPELLVQFQDESVVDDSQLPKDRFSAERLKGVDSTLKIQPAELGDSAMYLCASSLDSTDTQYFGPGTRLTVL.

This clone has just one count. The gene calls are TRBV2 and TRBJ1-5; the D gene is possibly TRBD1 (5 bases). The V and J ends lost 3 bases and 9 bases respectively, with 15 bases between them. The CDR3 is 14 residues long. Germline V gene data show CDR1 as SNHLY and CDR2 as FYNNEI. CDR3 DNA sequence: TGTGCCAGCAGTGACCCCAGGGCCCATTTGCCCCAGCATTTT. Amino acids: CASSDPRAHLPQHF.

In DNA form, the CDR3 reads TGTGCCAGCAGTTTGGGACAGAACACTGAAGCTTTCTTT. Translated: CASSLGQNTEAFF. V and J are TRBV6-5 and TRBJ1-1; a possible D gene is TRBD1 (6 bases). CDR3 size: 13 residues. CDR1 is MNHEY, CDR2 SVGAGI, per germline. V lost 4 bases to trimming and J lost 1 base, with 7 bases between them.

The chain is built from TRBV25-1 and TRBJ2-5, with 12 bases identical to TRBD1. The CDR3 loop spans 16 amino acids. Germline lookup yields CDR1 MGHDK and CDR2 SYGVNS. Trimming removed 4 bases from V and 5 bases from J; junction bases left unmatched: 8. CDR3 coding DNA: TGTGCCAGCAGTGCCCTAGGGACAGGGGGCGATGAGACCCAGTACTTC. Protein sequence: CASSALGTGGDETQYF.

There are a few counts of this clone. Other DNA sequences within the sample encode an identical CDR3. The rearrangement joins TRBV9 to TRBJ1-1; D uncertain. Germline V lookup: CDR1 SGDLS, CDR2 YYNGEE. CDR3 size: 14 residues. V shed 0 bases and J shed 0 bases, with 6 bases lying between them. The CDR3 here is CASSVELMNTEAFF. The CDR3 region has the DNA TGTGCCAGCAGCGTAGAATTGATGAACACTGAAGCTTTCTTT. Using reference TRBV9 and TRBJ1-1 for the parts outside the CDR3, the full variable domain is DSGVTQTPKHLITATGQRVTLRCSPRSGDLSVYWYQQSLDQGLQFLIQYYNGEERAKGNILERFSAQQFPDLHSELNLSSLELGDSALYFCASSVELMNTEAFFGQGTRLTVV.

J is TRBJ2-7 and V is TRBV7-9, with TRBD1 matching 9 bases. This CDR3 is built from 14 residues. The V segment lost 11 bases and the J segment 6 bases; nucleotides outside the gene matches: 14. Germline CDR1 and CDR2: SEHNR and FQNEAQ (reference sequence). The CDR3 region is CAVLRGDRVVEQYF. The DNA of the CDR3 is TGTGCCGTCCTCAGGGGGGACAGGGTGGTCGAGCAGTACTTC. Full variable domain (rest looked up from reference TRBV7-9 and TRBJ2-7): DTGVSQNPRHKITKRGQNVTFRCDPISEHNRLYWYRQTLGQGPEFLTYFQNEAQLEKSRLLSDRFSAERPKGSFSTLEIQRTEQGDSAMYLCAVLRGDRVVEQYFGPGTRLTVT.

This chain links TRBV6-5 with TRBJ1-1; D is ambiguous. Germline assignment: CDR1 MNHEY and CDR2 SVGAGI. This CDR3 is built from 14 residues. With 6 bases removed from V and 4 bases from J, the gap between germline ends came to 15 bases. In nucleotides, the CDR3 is TGTGCCAGCAGCCCCTCCAGGAAAGGCACTGAAGCTTTCTTT. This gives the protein CASSPSRKGTEAFF.

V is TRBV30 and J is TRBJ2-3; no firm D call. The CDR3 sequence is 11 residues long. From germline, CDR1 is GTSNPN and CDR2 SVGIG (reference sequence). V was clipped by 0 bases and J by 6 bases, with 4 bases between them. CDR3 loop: CAWSVGDTQYF. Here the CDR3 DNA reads TGTGCCTGGAGTGTTGGGGATACGCAGTATTTT.

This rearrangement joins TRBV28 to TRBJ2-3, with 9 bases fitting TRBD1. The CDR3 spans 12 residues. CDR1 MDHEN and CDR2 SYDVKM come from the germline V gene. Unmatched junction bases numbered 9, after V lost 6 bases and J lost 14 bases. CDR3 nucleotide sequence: TGTGCCAGCAGCTATACACCGGGACAGGGGTATTTT. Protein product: CASSYTPGQGYF.

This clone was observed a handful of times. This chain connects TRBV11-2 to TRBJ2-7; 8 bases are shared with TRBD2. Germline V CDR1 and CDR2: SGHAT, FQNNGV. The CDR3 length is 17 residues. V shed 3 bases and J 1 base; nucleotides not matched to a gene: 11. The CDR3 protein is CASSFWVSGISSYEQYF. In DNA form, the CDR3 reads TGTGCCAGCAGCTTCTGGGTTAGCGGGATATCTTCCTACGAGCAGTACTTC.

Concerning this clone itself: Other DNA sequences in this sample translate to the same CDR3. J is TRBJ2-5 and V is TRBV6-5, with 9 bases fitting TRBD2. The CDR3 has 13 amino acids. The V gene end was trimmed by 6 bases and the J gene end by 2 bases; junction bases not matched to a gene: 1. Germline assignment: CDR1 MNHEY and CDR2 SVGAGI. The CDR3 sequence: CASRTSGQETQYF. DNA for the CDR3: TGTGCCAGCAGGACTAGCGGACAAGAGACCCAGTACTTC.

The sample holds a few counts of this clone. The DNA of the CDR3 is TGTGCCAGCAGAGAGCCGGGACAGAGGTTTCATGAGCAGTACTTC. It specifies CASREPGQRFHEQYF. The chain couples TRBV7-9 to TRBJ2-7; 7 positions agree with TRBD1. The CDR3 extends over 15 amino acids. Per germline, CDR1 SEHNR and CDR2 FQNEAQ (reference sequence). Germline trimming cut 6 bases from V and 7 bases from J; bases unmatched to any gene: 15. The whole variable domain, remainder taken from reference TRBV7-9 and TRBJ2-7, is DTGVSQNPRHKITKRGQNVTFRCDPISEHNRLYWYRQTLGQGPEFLTYFQNEAQLEKSRLLSDRFSAERPKGSFSTLEIQRTEQGDSAMYLCASREPGQRFHEQYFGPGTRLTVT.

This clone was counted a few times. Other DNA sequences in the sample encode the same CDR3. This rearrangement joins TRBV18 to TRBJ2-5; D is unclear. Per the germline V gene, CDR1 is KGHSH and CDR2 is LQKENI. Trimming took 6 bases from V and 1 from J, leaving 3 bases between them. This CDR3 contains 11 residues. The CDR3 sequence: CASSSQETQYF. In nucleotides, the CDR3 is TGTGCCAGCTCGTCCCAAGAGACCCAGTACTTC.

The CDR3 coding sequence is TGTGCCAGTAGACAGGCGAGCTCCTATAATTCACCCCTCCACTTT. This translates into CASRQASSYNSPLHF. The rearrangement links TRBV28 to TRBJ1-6; a possible D gene is TRBD1 (6 bases). The CDR3 is made up of 15 amino acids. Germline V CDR1 and CDR2: MDHEN, SYDVKM. The V and J ends lost 9 bases and 0 bases respectively, with 12 bases between them. Supplemented by reference TRBV28 and TRBJ1-6, the full variable domain reads DVKVTQSSRYLVKRTGEKVFLECVQDMDHENMFWYRQDPGLGLRLIYFSYDVKMKEKGDIPEGYSVSREKKERFSLILESASTNQTSMYLCASRQASSYNSPLHFGNGTRLTVT.

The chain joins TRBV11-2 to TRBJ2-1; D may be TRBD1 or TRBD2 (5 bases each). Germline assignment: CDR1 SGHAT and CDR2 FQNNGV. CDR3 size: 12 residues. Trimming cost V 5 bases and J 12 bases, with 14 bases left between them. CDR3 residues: CASSVGTSGQFF. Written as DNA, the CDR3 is TGTGCCAGCAGCGTCGGGACGTCTGGGCAGTTCTTC.

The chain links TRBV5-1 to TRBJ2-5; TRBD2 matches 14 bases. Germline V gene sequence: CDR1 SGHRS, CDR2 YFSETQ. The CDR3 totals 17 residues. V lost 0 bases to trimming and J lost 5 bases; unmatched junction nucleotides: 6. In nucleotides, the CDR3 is TGCGCCAGCAGCTTGGCCGGGACTAGCGGGAGTCAGGAGACCCAGTACTTC. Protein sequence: CASSLAGTSGSQETQYF.